Below are 11 T cell receptor beta chains sequenced from a single sample in a study of CD8 T cells in ankylosing spondylitis. TCRdb ran MiXCR on the 5' RACE reads and lists one entry per CDR3 protein. The sample lists about 31,000 distinct CDR3 sequences; 7.2% were seen once. Sequenced: blood, either unsorted or a sorted T cell fraction (not recorded which). These receptors were taken from a male donor with ankylosing spondylitis or in good health (not recorded which).

This clonotype has at least ten counts. The chain combines TRBV5-1 with TRBJ2-3; 7 nucleotides match TRBD1. V was clipped by 5 bases and J by 2 bases; unmatched bases: 11. Germline V lookup: CDR1 SGHRS, CDR2 YFSETQ. The CDR3 runs to 16 residues. DNA for the CDR3: TGCGCCAGCAGTCGGGAAGACAGGGCAGTCACAGATACGCAGTATTTT. Protein sequence: CASSREDRAVTDTQYF.

This clonotype has ten or more counts. The chain joins TRBV12-3 or TRBV12-4 to TRBJ1-6, with a weak D call TRBD1 (5 bases). The V gene lost 8 bases and the J gene lost 10 bases, with 12 bases spanning the gap. This CDR3 comprises 12 residues. CDR3 bases: TGTGCCAGCCCGGGGAGGGGATCACCCCTCCACTTT. Protein: CASPGRGSPLHF.

The table lists this clonotype with many counts. V and J are TRBV20-1 and TRBJ2-3; tentative D call: TRBD2 (6 bases). In germline, CDR1 is DFQATT, CDR2 SNEGSKA (reference sequence). Trimming took 3 bases from V and 3 from J, leaving 16 bases between them. The CDR3 covers 15 residues. CDR3 sequence: CSASPGGVGTDTQYF. Written as DNA, the CDR3 is TGCAGTGCTAGTCCCGGGGGAGTTGGAACAGATACGCAGTATTTT.

This clonotype was seen repeatedly, ten times or more. For the CDR3, the DNA is TGTGCCAGCAGTTTAGAACTAGTCGGCGAGACCCAGTACTTC. It translates to CASSLELVGETQYF. The chain has TRBV12-3 or TRBV12-4 and TRBJ2-5, with D maybe TRBD2 (5 bases). V lost 1 base and J 5 bases, leaving 11 bases between the germline ends. This CDR3 is built from 14 residues.

The chain links TRBV7-9 to TRBJ2-3; D is uncertain. The CDR3 covers 16 residues. In germline, CDR1 is SEHNR, CDR2 FQNEAQ (reference sequence). Trimming cost V 0 bases and J 3 bases, with 13 bases left between them. In nucleotides, the CDR3 is TGTGCCAGCAGCTTAGCGGTGGGAAGGGATACAGATACGCAGTATTTT. Amino acids: CASSLAVGRDTDTQYF. Combining the CDR3 with reference TRBV7-9 and TRBJ2-3 gives the whole variable domain DTGVSQNPRHKITKRGQNVTFRCDPISEHNRLYWYRQTLGQGPEFLTYFQNEAQLEKSRLLSDRFSAERPKGSFSTLEIQRTEQGDSAMYLCASSLAVGRDTDTQYFGPGTRLTVL.

This clonotype was picked up many times. V is TRBV7-2 and J is TRBJ2-7, with 12 bases matching TRBD2. The CDR3 sequence is 15 residues long. The trim removed 5 bases at V and 6 bases at J, leaving 8 bases unmatched. The germline V gene encodes CDR1 SGHTA and CDR2 FQGNSA. For the CDR3, the DNA is TGTGCCAGCAGCACCTCCCTAGCGGGAGGGCGCGAGCAGTACTTC. It specifies CASSTSLAGGREQYF.

This clonotype has ten or more counts. The genes are TRBV18 and TRBJ1-4, with no clear D. CDR3 length equals 12 residues. The V gene lost 1 base and the J gene lost 5 bases, with 2 bases spanning the gap. The germline V gene encodes CDR1 KGHSH and CDR2 LQKENI. In nucleotides, the CDR3 is TGTGCCAGCTCACCACTGAATGAAAAACTGTTTTTT. This translates into CASSPLNEKLFF.

In its sample, this clonotype was seen many times. The CDR3, as DNA: TGTGCCAGCAGATCGGGGCTATTAGGGTCCCACAATGAGCAGTTCTTC. Protein sequence: CASRSGLLGSHNEQFF. The rearrangement links TRBV27 to TRBJ2-1; D may match TRBD1 or TRBD2 (5 bases each). CDR1 is MNHEY and CDR2 is SMNVEV in the germline V gene (reference sequence). The CDR3 is 16 amino acids. V was shortened by 6 bases and J by 5 bases, with 20 bases between the two germline ends.

CDR3 sequence reads: CASSLSPSAYEQYF. The CDR3 DNA reads TGTGCCAGCAGCTTATCCCCCAGCGCCTACGAGCAGTACTTC. The V call is TRBV7-9, the J call TRBJ2-7; the D is unclear. The CDR3 loop spans 14 amino acids. The V and J ends lost 2 bases and 2 bases respectively, with 10 bases between them. Germline-derived CDR1 and CDR2 are SEHNR and FQNEAQ (reference sequence). The variable domain in full, completed from reference TRBV7-9 and TRBJ2-7, reads DTGVSQNPRHKITKRGQNVTFRCDPISEHNRLYWYRQTLGQGPEFLTYFQNEAQLEKSRLLSDRFSAERPKGSFSTLEIQRTEQGDSAMYLCASSLSPSAYEQYFGPGTRLTVT.

This clonotype was observed many times. The CDR3 bases are TGTGCCAGCAGCTTGAAGGGGACTCAGAACACCGGGGAGCTGTTTTTT. Encoded protein: CASSLKGTQNTGELFF. The J gene is TRBJ2-2, the V gene TRBV5-6; maybe TRBD2 (6 bases). Trimming took off 1 base at V and 1 base at J, with 11 bases between the two ends. The CDR3 is 16 amino acids. Per germline, CDR1 SGHDT and CDR2 YYEEEE.

This clonotype came up many times. This chain joins TRBV20-1 and TRBJ2-3; 7 nucleotides agree with TRBD2. Germline CDR1 and CDR2: DFQATT and SNEGSKA (reference sequence). This CDR3 spans 11 amino acids. The V gene end was trimmed by 6 bases and the J gene end by 6 bases; junction bases not matched to a gene: 3. CDR3: CSAEAGDTQYF. The CDR3 bases are TGCAGTGCAGAAGCGGGGGATACGCAGTATTTT.